This T cell receptor (beta chain) was identified during a study of T cell responses to AZD1222 COVID-19 vaccine. In the case of this clone: Its antigen is as yet unknown.

Study conclusions and caveats: Among AZD1222 vaccinees, only six or seven were seropositive at baseline. Spike-specific TCR depth and breadth grew after two AZD1222 doses.

Using immunoSEQ multiplex PCR, the repertoire was profiled, and TCRdb retains in-frame clones only, with some absent. Of about 96,000 clones listed, about nine tenths are singletons. From germline, CDR1 is SGHRS and CDR2 YFSETQ. The CDR3 is 15 residues long. Deletions cut 2 bases from V and 0 bases from J, with 9 bases between. V usage is TRBV5-1 and J usage is TRBJ2-1; maybe TRBD2 (5 bases). This receptor was taken from an adult in good health. The sequencing used peripheral blood, collected on day 0 of AZD1222 vaccination. CDR3 sequence reads: CASSLTRSSYNEQFF. The CDR3 DNA sequence: TGCGCCAGCAGCTTAACTAGAAGCTCCTACAATGAGCAGTTCTTC.